Here is one T cell receptor (beta chain) with its context. Its antigen is not known. The sample belongs to a study of CD8+ T cells in alopecia areata. General study points: Treatment with tofacitinib significantly lowered scalp clonality and reduced expanded CD8+ clones among the top 100. Alopecia totalis/universalis scalp especially showed more expanded CD8+ clones than normal scalp.

The authors extracted RNA and reverse transcribed it into cDNA as the sequencing template. Generated by immunoSEQ multiplex PCR, the TCRdb table keeps only in-frame clones and is missing some. This table has fewer than 250,000 clones, 35% to 40% appearing once. Treatment here: oral pan-JAK inhibitor, 5-10 mg twice daily. The germline gives CDR1 MNHEY, CDR2 SVGAGI. Trimming cost V 6 bases and J 2 bases, with 16 bases left between them. The CDR3 runs 15 residues. The source of this sequence is a human donor with alopecia areata. The chain recombines TRBV6-5 with TRBJ2-5, with D tentatively TRBD2 (6 bases). The source was CD4+ T cells sorted from blood, collected between weeks 30 and 35, from a patient treated with tofacitinib. The CDR3 sequence: CASRKDYQIQETQYF. The CDR3 DNA reads as TGTGCCAGCAGGAAGGACTACCAGATACAAGAGACCCAGTACTTC.